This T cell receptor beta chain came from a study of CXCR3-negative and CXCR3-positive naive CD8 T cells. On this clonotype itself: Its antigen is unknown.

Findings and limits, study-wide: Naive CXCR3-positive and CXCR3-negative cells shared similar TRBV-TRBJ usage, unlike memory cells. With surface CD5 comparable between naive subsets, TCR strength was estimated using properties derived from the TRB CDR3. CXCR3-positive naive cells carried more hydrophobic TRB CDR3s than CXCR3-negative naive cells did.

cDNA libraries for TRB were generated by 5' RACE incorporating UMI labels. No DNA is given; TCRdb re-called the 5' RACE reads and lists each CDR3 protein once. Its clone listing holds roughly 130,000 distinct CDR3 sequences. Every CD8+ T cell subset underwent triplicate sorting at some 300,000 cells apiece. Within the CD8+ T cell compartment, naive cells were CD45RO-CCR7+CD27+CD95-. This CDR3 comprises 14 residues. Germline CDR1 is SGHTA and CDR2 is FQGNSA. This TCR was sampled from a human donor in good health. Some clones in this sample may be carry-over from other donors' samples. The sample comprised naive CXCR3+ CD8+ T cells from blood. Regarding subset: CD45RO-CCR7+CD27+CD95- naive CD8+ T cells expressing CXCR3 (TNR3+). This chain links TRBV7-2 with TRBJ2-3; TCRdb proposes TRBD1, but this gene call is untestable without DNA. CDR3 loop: CASSYSGAGAIQYF.